This T cell receptor beta chain was recorded in a study of OX40 agonist ivuxolimab in advanced cancers. Study-level information: Past anti-PD-1, anti-PD-L1 or anti-CTLA-4 therapy was accepted, and roughly 40% had received some.

The repertoire was sequenced with immunoSEQ multiplex PCR; TCRdb's copy has only in-frame clones and lacks some. Here the sample spans approximately 52,000 clones, 94% being singletons. This CDR3 is built from 14 residues. V shed 9 bases and J 5 bases; nucleotides not matched to a gene: 9. Germline lookup yields CDR1 MDHEN and CDR2 SYDVKM. This receptor was obtained from an adult with an advanced solid tumor such as melanoma, head and neck, liver or kidney cancer. V is TRBV28 and J is TRBJ2-5; 10 nucleotides line up with TRBD2. The material was CD4+ or CD8+ T cells sorted from blood, obtained in a trial of the OX40 agonist ivuxolimab. CDR3 DNA sequence: TGTGCCAGAAATGGACTAGCGGTTCCTGAGACCCAGTACTTC. Translating gives CARNGLAVPETQYF.